The next 8 T cell receptor beta chains were all read from a single sample in a study of CD8 T cells in ankylosing spondylitis. TCRdb reanalysed the 5' RACE reads using MiXCR and keeps one entry per CDR3 protein. The repertoire holds 250,000 or so distinct CDR3 sequences, with about 24% as singletons. Sequencing used blood, either unsorted or a sorted T cell fraction (not recorded which). The origin of the receptors is a male donor with ankylosing spondylitis or in good health (not recorded which).

The chain is built from TRBV20-1 and TRBJ2-7, with D possibly being TRBD1 or TRBD2 (5 bases each). Germline loops: CDR1 DFQATT, CDR2 SNEGSKA (reference sequence). The CDR3 is 14 residues long. Trimming removed 3 bases at V and 2 bases at J, with 14 bases between. Here the CDR3 DNA reads TGCAGTGCTAGGCGAGGGGCCCCTCCCTACGAGCAGTACTTC. Protein product: CSARRGAPPYEQYF.

The sample holds many counts of this clonotype. This chain connects TRBV29-1 to TRBJ1-1; D gene unclear. The length of the CDR3 is 11 residues. Germline CDR1 SQVTM, CDR2 ANQGSEA. V was clipped by 3 bases and J by 4 bases, with 6 bases between them. The CDR3 is CSVEGVTEAFF. DNA for the CDR3: TGCAGCGTTGAGGGTGTCACTGAAGCTTTCTTT.

This clonotype was seen repeatedly, ten times or more. The chain joins TRBV29-1 to TRBJ1-5; D is unresolved. CDR1 and CDR2 from the germline V gene are SQVTM and ANQGSEA. This CDR3 comprises 12 residues. Trimming stripped 1 base from V and 5 bases from J, with 6 bases between. The CDR3 bases are TGCAGCGTTGAAGTAGCCGATCAGCCCCAGCATTTT. Amino acids: CSVEVADQPQHF.

This clonotype was recorded only once. Here the CDR3 reads CASSEERGAQETQYF. The CDR3 region has the DNA TGTGCCAGCAGTGAGGAGCGGGGGGCCCAAGAGACCCAGTACTTC. The rearrangement uses TRBV2 and TRBJ2-5; TRBD2 matches at 9 bases. The CDR3 extends over 15 amino acids. The ends lost 3 bases at V and 1 base at J; junction bases unmatched: 3. CDR1 SNHLY and CDR2 FYNNEI come from the germline V gene.

This clonotype was counted ten times or more. The chain joins TRBV4-2 to TRBJ1-2; TRBD1 might be the D (6 bases). V was trimmed by 7 bases and J by 2 bases, leaving 17 bases between them. CDR3 size: 15 residues. Per the germline V gene, CDR1 is LGHNA and CDR2 is YNFKEQ. The CDR3 coding sequence is TGTGCCAGCACCCCGCGGGGGGGCACCAACTATGGCTACACCTTC. It yields the protein CASTPRGGTNYGYTF.

The chain is built from TRBV19 and TRBJ2-3; D remains ambiguous. Germline assignment: CDR1 LNHDA and CDR2 SQIVND (reference sequence). The length of the CDR3 is 13 residues. Deletions cut 6 bases from V and 0 bases from J, with 7 bases between. This CDR3 reads CASRSASTDTQYF. The DNA for the CDR3 is TGTGCCAGTAGGTCGGCTAGCACAGATACGCAGTATTTT.

This clonotype has only a few counts. V usage is TRBV20-1 and J usage is TRBJ1-4, with D possibly TRBD1 on 5 matching bases. The CDR3 is made up of 13 amino acids. Germline-derived CDR1 and CDR2 are DFQATT and SNEGSKA (reference sequence). V shed 3 bases and J shed 6 bases, with 11 bases lying between them. CDR3 sequence (DNA): TGCAGTGCTAGGCACAGGCCGGATGAAAAACTGTTTTTT. This gives the protein CSARHRPDEKLFF.

There are many counts of this clonotype. The chain couples TRBV10-3 to TRBJ1-2; 9 bases are shared with TRBD1. V gave up 3 bases and J gave up 1 base; unmatched junction bases: 15. Germline CDR1 and CDR2: ENHRY and SYGVKD. The CDR3 is 19 amino acids. The CDR3 sequence: CAISDLIRPSTGGNYGYTF. For the CDR3, the DNA is TGTGCCATCAGTGATTTGATCCGCCCTTCGACAGGGGGTAACTATGGCTACACCTTC.